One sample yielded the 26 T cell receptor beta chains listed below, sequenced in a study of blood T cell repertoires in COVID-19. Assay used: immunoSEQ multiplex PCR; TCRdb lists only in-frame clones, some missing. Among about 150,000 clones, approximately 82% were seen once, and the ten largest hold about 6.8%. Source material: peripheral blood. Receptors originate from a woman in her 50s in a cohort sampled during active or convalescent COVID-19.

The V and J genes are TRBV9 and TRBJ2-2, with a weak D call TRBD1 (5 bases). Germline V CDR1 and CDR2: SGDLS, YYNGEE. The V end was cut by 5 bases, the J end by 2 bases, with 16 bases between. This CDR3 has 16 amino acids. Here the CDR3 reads CASSISQGTNTGELFF. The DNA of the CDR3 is TGTGCCAGCAGTATATCCCAGGGAACCAACACCGGGGAGCTGTTTTTT.

CDR3 DNA: TGTGCCAGCAGCCGCGGGACAGGGAGGAATCAGCCCCAGCATTTT. Translating it yields CASSRGTGRNQPQHF. The J gene is TRBJ1-5, the V gene TRBV5-4, with 9 bases fitting TRBD1. Germline-derived CDR1 and CDR2 are SGHNT and YYREEE (reference sequence). V gave up 4 bases and J gave up 4 bases; unmatched junction bases: 6. The CDR3 runs to 15 residues.

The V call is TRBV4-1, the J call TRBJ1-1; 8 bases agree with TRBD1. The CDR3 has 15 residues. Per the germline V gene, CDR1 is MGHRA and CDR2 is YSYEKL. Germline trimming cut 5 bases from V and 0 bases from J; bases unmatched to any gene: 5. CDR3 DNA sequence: TGCGCCAGCAGCAGCCCGGACAGGGTGAACACTGAAGCTTTCTTT. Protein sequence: CASSSPDRVNTEAFF.

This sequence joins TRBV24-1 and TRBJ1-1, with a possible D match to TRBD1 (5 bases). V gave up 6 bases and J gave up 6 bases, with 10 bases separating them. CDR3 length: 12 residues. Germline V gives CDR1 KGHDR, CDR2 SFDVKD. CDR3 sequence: CATSSRDSEAFF. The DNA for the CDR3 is TGTGCCACCAGTTCCAGGGACTCTGAAGCTTTCTTT.

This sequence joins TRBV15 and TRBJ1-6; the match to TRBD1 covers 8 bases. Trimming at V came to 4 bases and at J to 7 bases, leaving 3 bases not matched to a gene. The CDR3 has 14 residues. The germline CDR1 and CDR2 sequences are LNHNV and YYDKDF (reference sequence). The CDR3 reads CATSTDRENSPLHF. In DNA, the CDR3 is TGTGCCACCAGCACGGACAGGGAGAATTCACCCCTCCACTTT.

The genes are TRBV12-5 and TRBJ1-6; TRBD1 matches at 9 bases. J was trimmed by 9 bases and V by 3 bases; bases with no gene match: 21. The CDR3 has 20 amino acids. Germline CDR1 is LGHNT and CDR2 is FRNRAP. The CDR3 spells CASGFQGTGGRAVGFSPLHF. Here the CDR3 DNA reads TGTGCTAGTGGTTTTCAAGGTACAGGGGGCAGAGCAGTGGGTTTTTCACCCCTCCACTTT. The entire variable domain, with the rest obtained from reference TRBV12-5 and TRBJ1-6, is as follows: DARVTQTPRHKVTEMGQEVTMRCQPILGHNTVFWYRQTMMQGLELLAYFRNRAPLDDSGMPKDRFSAEMPDATLATLKIQPSEPRDSAVYFCASGFQGTGGRAVGFSPLHFGNGTRLTVT.

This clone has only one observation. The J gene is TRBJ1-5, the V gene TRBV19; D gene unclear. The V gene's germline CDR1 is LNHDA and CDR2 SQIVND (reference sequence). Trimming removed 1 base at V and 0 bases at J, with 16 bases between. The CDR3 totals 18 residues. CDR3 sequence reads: CASSIVGGRGGSNQPQHF. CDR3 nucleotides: TGTGCCAGTAGTATAGTTGGCGGGAGAGGTGGTAGCAATCAGCCCCAGCATTTT. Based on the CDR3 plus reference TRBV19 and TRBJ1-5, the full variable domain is DGGITQSPKYLFRKEGQNVTLSCEQNLNHDAMYWYRQDPGQGLRLIYYSQIVNDFQKGDIAEGYSVSREKKESFPLTVTSAQKNPTAFYLCASSIVGGRGGSNQPQHFGDGTRLSIL.

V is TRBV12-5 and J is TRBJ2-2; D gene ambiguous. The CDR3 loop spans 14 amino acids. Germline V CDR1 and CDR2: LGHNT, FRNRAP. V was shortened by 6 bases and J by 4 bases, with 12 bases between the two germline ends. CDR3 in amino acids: CASGPRHRTGELFF. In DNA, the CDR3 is TGTGCTAGTGGCCCAAGACATCGCACCGGGGAGCTGTTTTTT.

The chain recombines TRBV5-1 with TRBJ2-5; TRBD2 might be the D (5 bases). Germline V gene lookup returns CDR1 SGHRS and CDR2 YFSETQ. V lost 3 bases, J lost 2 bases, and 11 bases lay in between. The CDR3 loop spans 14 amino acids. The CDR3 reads CASSSGLLQETQYF. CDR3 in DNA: TGCGCCAGCAGCTCAGGACTGCTACAAGAGACCCAGTACTTC.

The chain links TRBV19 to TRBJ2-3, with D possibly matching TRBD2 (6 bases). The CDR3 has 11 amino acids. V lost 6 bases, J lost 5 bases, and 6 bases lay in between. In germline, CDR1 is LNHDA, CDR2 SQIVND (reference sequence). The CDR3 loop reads CASRREDTQYF. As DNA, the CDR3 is TGTGCCAGTAGGCGGGAAGATACGCAGTATTTT. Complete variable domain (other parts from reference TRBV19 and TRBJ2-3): DGGITQSPKYLFRKEGQNVTLSCEQNLNHDAMYWYRQDPGQGLRLIYYSQIVNDFQKGDIAEGYSVSREKKESFPLTVTSAQKNPTAFYLCASRREDTQYFGPGTRLTVL.

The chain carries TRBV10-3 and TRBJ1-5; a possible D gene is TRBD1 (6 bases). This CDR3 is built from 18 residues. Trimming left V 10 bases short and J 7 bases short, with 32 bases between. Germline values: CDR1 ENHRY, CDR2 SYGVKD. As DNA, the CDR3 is TGTGCCACTCGACAGGACCAAGGGCTTAGAATAGTCGGACAGCCCCAGCATTTT. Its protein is CATRQDQGLRIVGQPQHF.

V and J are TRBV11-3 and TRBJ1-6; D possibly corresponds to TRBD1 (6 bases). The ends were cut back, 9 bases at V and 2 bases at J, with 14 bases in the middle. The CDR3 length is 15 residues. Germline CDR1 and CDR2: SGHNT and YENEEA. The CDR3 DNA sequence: TGTGCCAGAACAAATGGACAGACCTATAATTCACCCCTCCACTTT. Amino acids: CARTNGQTYNSPLHF.

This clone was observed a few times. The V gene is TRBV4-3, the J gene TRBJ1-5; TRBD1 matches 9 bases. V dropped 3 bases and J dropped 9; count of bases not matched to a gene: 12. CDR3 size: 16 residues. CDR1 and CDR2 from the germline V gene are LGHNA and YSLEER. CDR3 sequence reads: CASSQHRGLSSGPQHF. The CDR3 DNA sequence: TGCGCCAGCAGCCAGCACAGGGGGCTATCTTCAGGGCCCCAGCATTTT.

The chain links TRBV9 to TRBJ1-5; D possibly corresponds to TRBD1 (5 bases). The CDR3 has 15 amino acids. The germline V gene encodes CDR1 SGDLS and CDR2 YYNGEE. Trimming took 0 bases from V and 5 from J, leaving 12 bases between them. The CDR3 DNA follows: TGTGCCAGCAGCGTAGGGGCGGGGGAGTATCAGCCCCAGCATTTT. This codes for CASSVGAGEYQPQHF. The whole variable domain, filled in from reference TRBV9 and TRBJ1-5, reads DSGVTQTPKHLITATGQRVTLRCSPRSGDLSVYWYQQSLDQGLQFLIQYYNGEERAKGNILERFSAQQFPDLHSELNLSSLELGDSALYFCASSVGAGEYQPQHFGDGTRLSIL.

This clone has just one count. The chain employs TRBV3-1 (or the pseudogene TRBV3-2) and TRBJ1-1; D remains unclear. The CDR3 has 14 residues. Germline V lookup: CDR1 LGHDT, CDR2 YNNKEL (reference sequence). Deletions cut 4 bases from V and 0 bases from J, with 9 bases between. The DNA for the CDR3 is TGTGCCAGCAGCCGTAACAGACTGAACACTGAAGCTTTCTTT. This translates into CASSRNRLNTEAFF.

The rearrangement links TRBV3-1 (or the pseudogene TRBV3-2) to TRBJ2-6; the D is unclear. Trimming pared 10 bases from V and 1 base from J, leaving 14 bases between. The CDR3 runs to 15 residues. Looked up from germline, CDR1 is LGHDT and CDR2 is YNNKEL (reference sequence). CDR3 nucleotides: TGTGCCATCAGGCAGGCACCATCTGGGGCCAACGTCCTGACTTTC. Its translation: CAIRQAPSGANVLTF.

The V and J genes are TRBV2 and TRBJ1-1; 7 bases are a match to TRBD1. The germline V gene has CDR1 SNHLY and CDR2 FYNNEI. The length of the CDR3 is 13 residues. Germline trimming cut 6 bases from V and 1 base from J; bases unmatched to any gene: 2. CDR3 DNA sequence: TGTGCCAGCAGAAGACAGGGGAACACTGAAGCTTTCTTT. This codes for CASRRQGNTEAFF. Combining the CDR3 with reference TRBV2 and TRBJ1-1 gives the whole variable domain EPEVTQTPSHQVTQMGQEVILRCVPISNHLYFYWYRQILGQKVEFLVSFYNNEISEKSEIFDDQFSVERPDGSNFTLKIRSTKLEDSAMYFCASRRQGNTEAFFGQGTRLTVV.

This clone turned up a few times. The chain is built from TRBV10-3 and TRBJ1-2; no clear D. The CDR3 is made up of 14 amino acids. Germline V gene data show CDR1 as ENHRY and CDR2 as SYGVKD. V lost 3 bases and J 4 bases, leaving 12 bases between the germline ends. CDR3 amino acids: CAISDSRDGYGYTF. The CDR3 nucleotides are TGTGCCATCAGTGACTCCCGGGATGGCTATGGCTACACCTTC.

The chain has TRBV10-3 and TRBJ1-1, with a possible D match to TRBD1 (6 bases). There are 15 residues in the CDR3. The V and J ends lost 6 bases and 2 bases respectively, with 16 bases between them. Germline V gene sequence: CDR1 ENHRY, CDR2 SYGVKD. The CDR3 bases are TGTGCCATCAGGGATAAACAGGGAGCTAACACTGAAGCTTTCTTT. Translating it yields CAIRDKQGANTEAFF.

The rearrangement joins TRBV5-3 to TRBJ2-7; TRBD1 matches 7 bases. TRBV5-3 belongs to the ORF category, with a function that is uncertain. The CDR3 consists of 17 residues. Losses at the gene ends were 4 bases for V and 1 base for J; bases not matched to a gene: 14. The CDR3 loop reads CARSPITLRQGSYEQYF. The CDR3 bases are TGTGCCAGAAGCCCGATTACCTTAAGACAGGGTTCCTACGAGCAGTACTTC.

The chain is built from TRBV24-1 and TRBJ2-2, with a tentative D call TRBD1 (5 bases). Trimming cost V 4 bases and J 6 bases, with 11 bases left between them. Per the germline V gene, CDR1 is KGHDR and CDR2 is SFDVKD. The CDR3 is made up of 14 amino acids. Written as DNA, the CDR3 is TGTGCCACCAGTGAGGCAGGGTCTGCCGGGGAGCTGTTTTTT. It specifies CATSEAGSAGELFF.

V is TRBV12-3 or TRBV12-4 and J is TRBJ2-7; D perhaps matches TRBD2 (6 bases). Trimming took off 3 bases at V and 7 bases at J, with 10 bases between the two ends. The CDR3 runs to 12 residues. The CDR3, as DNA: TGTGCCAGCAGTTTCGGGGAGGCGGAGCAGTACTTC. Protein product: CASSFGEAEQYF.

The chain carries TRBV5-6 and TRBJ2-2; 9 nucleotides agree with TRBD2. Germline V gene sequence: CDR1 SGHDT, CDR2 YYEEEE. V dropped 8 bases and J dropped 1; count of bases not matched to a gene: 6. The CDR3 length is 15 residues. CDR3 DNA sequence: TGTGCCAGTGACTCACTAGCGGGGAACACCGGGGAGCTGTTTTTT. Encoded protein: CASDSLAGNTGELFF.

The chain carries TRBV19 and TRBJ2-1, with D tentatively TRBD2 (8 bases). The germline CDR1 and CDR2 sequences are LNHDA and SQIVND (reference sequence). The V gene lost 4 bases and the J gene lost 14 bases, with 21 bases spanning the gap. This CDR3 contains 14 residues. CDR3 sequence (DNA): TGTGCCAGTAGTAGAGCCCCCAACAGGGGACTAGAGTTCTTC. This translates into CASSRAPNRGLEFF.

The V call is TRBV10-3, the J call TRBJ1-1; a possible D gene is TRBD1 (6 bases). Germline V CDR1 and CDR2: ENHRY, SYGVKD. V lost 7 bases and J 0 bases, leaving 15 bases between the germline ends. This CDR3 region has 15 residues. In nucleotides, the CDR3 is TGTGCCATCACCGAGGACAGCTACATGAACACTGAAGCTTTCTTT. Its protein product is CAITEDSYMNTEAFF.

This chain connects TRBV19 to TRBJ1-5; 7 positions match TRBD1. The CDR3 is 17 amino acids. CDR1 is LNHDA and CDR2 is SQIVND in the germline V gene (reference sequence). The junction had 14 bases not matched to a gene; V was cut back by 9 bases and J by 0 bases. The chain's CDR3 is CASRTGQEGYSNQPQHF. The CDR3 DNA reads TGTGCCAGCCGAACAGGACAGGAGGGTTATAGCAATCAGCCCCAGCATTTT. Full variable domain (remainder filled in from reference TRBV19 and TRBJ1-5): DGGITQSPKYLFRKEGQNVTLSCEQNLNHDAMYWYRQDPGQGLRLIYYSQIVNDFQKGDIAEGYSVSREKKESFPLTVTSAQKNPTAFYLCASRTGQEGYSNQPQHFGDGTRLSIL.